Below, one T cell receptor (beta chain) is given with its context. This entry belongs to a study of blood T cell repertoires in COVID-19. The repertoire was sequenced with immunoSEQ multiplex PCR; TCRdb's copy has only in-frame clones and lacks some. The table records about 220,000 clones, approximately 85% of them present only once. J lost 9 bases, V lost 4 bases, and 15 bases had no gene match. This CDR3 is built from 17 residues. Germline V gene lookup returns CDR1 SGHTS and CDR2 YDEGEE. The sample consisted of peripheral blood. The sequence was obtained from a woman aged 70 to 79 with acute or convalescent COVID-19. The rearrangement uses TRBV5-8 and TRBJ2-1, with TRBD2 matching over 11 bases. The CDR3 sequence is CASSAYRSSGGPGEQFF. In nucleotides, the CDR3 is TGTGCCAGCAGCGCCTATAGGTCTAGCGGGGGGCCCGGTGAGCAGTTCTTC.